This TCR beta chain was captured in a study of blood T cells in healthy people across ages. Whole-study results and caveats: Samples with more naive T cells showed higher observed beta diversity. CMV status of donors was not determined, possibly confounding expanded clonotype changes.

The second PCR ran roughly 7 to 12 cycles with a sample-barcoded 5' primer and J-beta primers. MiXCR, applied by TCRdb to the 5' RACE reads, yields one record per CDR3 protein. In the table there are roughly 1.6 million distinct CDR3 sequences, roughly 30% of which are singletons. Remarks on this clonotype: Its antigen is as yet unknown.

The individuals who served as donors were healthy Caucasians living in Russia, aged about 6 to 100. The receptor's source is a woman in her 30s in good health. Source material: blood.

The DNA for the CDR3 is TGTGCCAGCAGAAAGACAGGGGGCTACGAGCAGTACTTC. Translating it yields CASRKTGGYEQYF. The rearrangement joins TRBV6-5 to TRBJ2-7; 9 bases match TRBD1. This CDR3 spans 13 amino acids. V lost 6 bases to trimming and J lost 3 bases; unmatched junction nucleotides: 3. The germline V gene has CDR1 MNHEY and CDR2 SVGAGI.